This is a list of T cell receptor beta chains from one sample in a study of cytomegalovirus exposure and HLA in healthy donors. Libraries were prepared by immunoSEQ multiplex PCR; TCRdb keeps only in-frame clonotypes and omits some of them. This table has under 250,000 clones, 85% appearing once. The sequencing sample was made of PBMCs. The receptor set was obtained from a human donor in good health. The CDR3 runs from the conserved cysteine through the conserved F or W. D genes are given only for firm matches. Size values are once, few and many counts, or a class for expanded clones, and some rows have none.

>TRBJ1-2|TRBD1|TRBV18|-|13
CASSLQGRNGYTF
TGTGCCAGCTCGCTACAGGGGAGGAATGGCTACACCTTC
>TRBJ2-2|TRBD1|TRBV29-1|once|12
CSTQGASGELFF
TGCAGCACACAGGGGGCGAGCGGGGAGCTGTTTTTT
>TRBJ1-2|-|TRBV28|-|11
CASSNRYGYTF
TGTGCCAGCAGTAATAGATATGGCTACACCTTC
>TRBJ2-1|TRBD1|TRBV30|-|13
CAWTGQGYNEQFF
TGTGCCTGGACCGGACAGGGGTACAATGAGCAGTTCTTC
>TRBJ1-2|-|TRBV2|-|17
CASSSERTATSNYGYTF
TGTGCCAGCAGCTCCGAGAGGACAGCCACTTCTAACTATGGCTACACCTTC
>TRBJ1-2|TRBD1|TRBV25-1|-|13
CASSYRGGYGYTF
TGTGCCAGCAGCTACAGGGGTGGCTATGGCTACACCTTC
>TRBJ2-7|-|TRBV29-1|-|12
CSVEDERYEQYF
TGCAGCGTTGAAGATGAGCGCTACGAGCAGTACTTC
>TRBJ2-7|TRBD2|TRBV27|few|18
CASRPEVWREGITYEQYF
TGTGCCAGCAGACCCGAGGTATGGCGGGAGGGGATAACCTACGAGCAGTACTTC
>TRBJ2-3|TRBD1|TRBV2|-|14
CASSRDRGPDTQYF
TGTGCCAGCAGTAGGGACAGGGGCCCTGATACGCAGTATTTT
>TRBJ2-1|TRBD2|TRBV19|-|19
CASSIKHRTSGFSYNEQFF
TGTGCCAGTAGTATAAAACACCGGACTAGCGGGTTCTCCTACAATGAGCAGTTCTTC
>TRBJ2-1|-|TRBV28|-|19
CASSAGLARATPSYNEQFF
TGTGCCAGCAGTGCGGGGCTAGCCCGAGCAACCCCATCCTACAATGAGCAGTTCTTC
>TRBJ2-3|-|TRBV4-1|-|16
CASSQDRGTSTDTQYF
TGCGCCAGCAGCCAAGATCGGGGAACTAGCACAGATACGCAGTATTTT
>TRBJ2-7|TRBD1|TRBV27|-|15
CASSFLGTGAYEQYF
TGTGCCAGCAGTTTCCTGGGGACAGGGGCCTACGAGCAGTACTTC
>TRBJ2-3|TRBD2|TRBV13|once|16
CATWRAGGPSTDTQYF
TGTGCCACCTGGAGGGCGGGAGGGCCGAGCACAGATACGCAGTATTTT
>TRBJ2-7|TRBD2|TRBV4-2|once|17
CASSPGSGTSGSDEQYF
TGTGCCAGCAGCCCAGGTTCGGGGACTAGCGGGAGCGACGAGCAGTACTTC
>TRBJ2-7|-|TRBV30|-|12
CAFRGPTYEQYF
TGTGCCTTCCGGGGTCCCACCTACGAGCAGTACTTC
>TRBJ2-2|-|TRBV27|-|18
CASSLIGRASQNTGELFF
TGTGCCAGCAGTTTAATCGGTCGGGCTAGCCAAAACACCGGGGAGCTGTTTTTT
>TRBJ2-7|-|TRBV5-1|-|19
CASSFTNRSGSPSYYEQYF
TGCGCCAGCAGCTTCACTAACAGATCAGGGTCCCCCTCTTACTACGAGCAGTACTTC
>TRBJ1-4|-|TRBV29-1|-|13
CSVEDHQEEKLFF
TGCAGCGTTGAAGATCACCAGGAAGAAAAACTGTTTTTT
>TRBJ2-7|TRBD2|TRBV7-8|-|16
CASSTITLAGGGEQYF
TGTGCCAGCAGCACCATAACTCTAGCGGGGGGTGGGGAGCAGTACTTC
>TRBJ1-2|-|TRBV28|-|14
CASSLGAGRYGYTF
TGTGCCAGCTCATTGGGGGCCGGCCGCTATGGCTACACCTTC
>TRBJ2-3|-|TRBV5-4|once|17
CASSLVVSSILTDTQYF
TGTGCCAGCAGCTTGGTAGTCTCCTCGATCCTCACAGATACGCAGTATTTT
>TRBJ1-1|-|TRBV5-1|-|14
CASSFRGGVTEAFF
TGCGCCAGCAGCTTTCGTGGGGGGGTAACTGAAGCTTTCTTT
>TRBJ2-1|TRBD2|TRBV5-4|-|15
CASSPRTSGLNEQFF
TGTGCCAGCAGCCCGAGGACTAGCGGGCTAAATGAGCAGTTCTTC
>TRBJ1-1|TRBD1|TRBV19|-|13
CASSVDRVGEAFF
TGTGCCAGTAGTGTAGACAGGGTCGGTGAAGCTTTCTTT
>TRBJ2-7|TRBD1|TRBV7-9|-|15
CASSFLAGGRNEQYF
TGTGCCAGCAGCTTCCTCGCAGGGGGCAGAAACGAGCAGTACTTC
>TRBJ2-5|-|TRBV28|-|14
CASSLSGTKETQYF
TGTGCCAGCAGTTTATCCGGGACAAAAGAGACCCAGTACTTC
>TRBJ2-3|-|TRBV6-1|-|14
CASSHLDFTDTQYF
TGTGCCAGCAGCCATCTGGACTTCACAGATACGCAGTATTTT
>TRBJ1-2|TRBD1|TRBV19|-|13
CASSTTGETGYTF
TGTGCCAGTAGTACGACAGGGGAGACTGGCTACACCTTC
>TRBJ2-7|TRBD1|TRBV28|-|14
CASSFGTGYYEQYF
TGTGCCAGCAGTTTCGGGACAGGGTACTACGAGCAGTACTTC
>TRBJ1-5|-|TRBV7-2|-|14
CASSLSGPNQPQHF
TGTGCCAGCAGCTTATCAGGCCCCAATCAGCCCCAGCATTTT
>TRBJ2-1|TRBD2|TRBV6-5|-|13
CASGTSGRTQQFF
TGTGCCAGTGGGACTAGCGGGAGGACGCAGCAGTTCTTC
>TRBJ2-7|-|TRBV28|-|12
CASISTGPEQYF
TGTGCCAGCATTAGTACAGGCCCTGAGCAGTACTTC
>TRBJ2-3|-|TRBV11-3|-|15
CASSCTGGHTDTQYF
TGTGCCAGCAGCTGTACGGGGGGACACACAGATACGCAGTATTTT
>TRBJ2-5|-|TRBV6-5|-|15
CASSPTGTSAETQYF
TGTGCCAGCAGTCCTACTGGGACAAGCGCGGAGACCCAGTACTTC
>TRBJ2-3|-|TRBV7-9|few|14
CASSFQTRTDTQYF
TGTGCCAGCAGCTTTCAAACCCGGACAGATACGCAGTATTTT
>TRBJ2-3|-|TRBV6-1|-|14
CASSGVGGPDTQYF
TGTGCCAGCAGCGGGGTGGGAGGCCCAGATACGCAGTATTTT
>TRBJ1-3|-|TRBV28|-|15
CASRQGLLRGNTIYF
TGTGCCAGCAGACAGGGTTTGCTACGAGGAAACACCATATATTTT
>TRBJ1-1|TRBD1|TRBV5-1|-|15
CASSGGQGGPTEAFF
TGCGCCAGCAGCGGGGGACAGGGGGGACCCACTGAAGCTTTCTTT
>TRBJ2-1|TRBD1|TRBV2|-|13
CASKGQGTLEQFF
TGTGCCAGCAAGGGACAGGGTACCCTTGAGCAGTTCTTC
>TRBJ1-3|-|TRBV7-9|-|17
CASSSRMGGRSGNTIYF
TGTGCCAGCAGCTCCCGGATGGGGGGAAGGTCTGGAAACACCATATATTTT
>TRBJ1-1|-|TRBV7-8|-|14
CASSLVQVNTEAFF
TGTGCCAGCAGCTTAGTCCAGGTTAACACTGAAGCTTTCTTT
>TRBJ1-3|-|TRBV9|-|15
CASSAHLGSGNTIYF
TGTGCCAGCAGCGCCCACCTAGGATCTGGAAACACCATATATTTT
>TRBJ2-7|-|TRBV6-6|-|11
CASSLLYEQYF
TGTGCCAGCAGTCTCCTCTACGAGCAGTACTTC
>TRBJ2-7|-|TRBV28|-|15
CASTPPDRTAYEQYF
TGTGCCAGCACACCGCCAGACAGGACCGCCTACGAGCAGTACTTC
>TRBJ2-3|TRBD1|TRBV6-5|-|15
CASRPRQGAADTQYF
TGTGCCAGCAGGCCCAGGCAGGGGGCGGCCGATACGCAGTATTTT
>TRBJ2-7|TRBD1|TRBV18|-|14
CASSLGQESYEQYF
TGTGCCAGCTCCCTCGGACAGGAATCCTACGAGCAGTACTTC
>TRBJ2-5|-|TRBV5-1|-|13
CASAGLEAETQYF
TGCGCCAGCGCTGGGTTGGAGGCGGAGACCCAGTACTTC
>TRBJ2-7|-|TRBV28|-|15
CASSPAGLDSYEQYF
TGTGCCAGCAGTCCCGCGGGCCTAGACTCCTACGAGCAGTACTTC
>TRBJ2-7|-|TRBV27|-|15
CASSRHRVGGYEQYF
TGTGCCAGCAGTCGTCACAGGGTTGGGGGATACGAGCAGTACTTC
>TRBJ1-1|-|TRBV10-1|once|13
CASSDEGHTEAFF
TGCGCCAGCAGTGACGAGGGCCACACTGAAGCTTTCTTT
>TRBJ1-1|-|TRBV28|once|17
CASSSFPFRGSNTEAFF
TGTGCCAGCAGTTCCTTCCCCTTTAGGGGCAGCAACACTGAAGCTTTCTTT
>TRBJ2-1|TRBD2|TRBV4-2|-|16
CASSLSGTTLYNEQFF
TGTGCCAGCAGCCTTTCCGGGACTACCCTATACAATGAGCAGTTCTTC